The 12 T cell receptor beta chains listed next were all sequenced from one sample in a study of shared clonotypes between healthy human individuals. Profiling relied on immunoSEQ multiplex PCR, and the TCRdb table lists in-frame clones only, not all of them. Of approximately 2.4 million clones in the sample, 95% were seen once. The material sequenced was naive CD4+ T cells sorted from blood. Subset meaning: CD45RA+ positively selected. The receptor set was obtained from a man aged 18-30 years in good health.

The CDR3 region is CASSPDYNEQFF. CDR3 DNA: TGTGCCAGCAGTCCGGACTACAATGAGCAGTTCTTC. The V and J genes are TRBV2 and TRBJ2-1; D unresolved. Trimming removed 5 bases at V and 3 bases at J, with 5 bases between. CDR1 is SNHLY and CDR2 is FYNNEI in the germline V gene. The CDR3 length is 12 residues. The entire variable domain, with the rest obtained from reference TRBV2 and TRBJ2-1, is as follows: EPEVTQTPSHQVTQMGQEVILRCVPISNHLYFYWYRQILGQKVEFLVSFYNNEISEKSEIFDDQFSVERPDGSNFTLKIRSTKLEDSAMYFCASSPDYNEQFFGPGTRLTVL.

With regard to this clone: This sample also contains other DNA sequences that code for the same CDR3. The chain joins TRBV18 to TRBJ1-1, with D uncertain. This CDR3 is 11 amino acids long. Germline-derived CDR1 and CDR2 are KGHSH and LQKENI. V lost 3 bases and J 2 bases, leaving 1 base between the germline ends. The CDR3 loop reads CASSPNTEAFF. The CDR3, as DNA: TGTGCCAGCTCACCTAACACTGAAGCTTTCTTT.

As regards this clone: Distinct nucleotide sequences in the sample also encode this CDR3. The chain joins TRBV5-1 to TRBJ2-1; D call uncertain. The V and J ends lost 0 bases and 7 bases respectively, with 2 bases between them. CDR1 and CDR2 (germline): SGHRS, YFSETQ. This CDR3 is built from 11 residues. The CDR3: CASSLGNEQFF. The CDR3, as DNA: TGCGCCAGCAGCTTGGGAAATGAGCAGTTCTTC.

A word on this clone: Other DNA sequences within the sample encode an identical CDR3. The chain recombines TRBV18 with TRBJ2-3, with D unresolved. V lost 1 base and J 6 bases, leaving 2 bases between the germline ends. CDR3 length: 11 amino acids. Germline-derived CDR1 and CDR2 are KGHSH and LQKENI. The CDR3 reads CASSPRDTQYF. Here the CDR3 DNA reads TGTGCCAGCTCACCACGGGATACGCAGTATTTT.

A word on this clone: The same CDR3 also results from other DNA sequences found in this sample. The CDR3 here is CASSVGLGSYNEQFF. The CDR3 DNA sequence: TGTGCCAGCAGCGTTGGGCTAGGATCCTACAATGAGCAGTTCTTC. This chain connects TRBV9 to TRBJ2-1; D is unclear. The CDR3 spans 15 residues. Trimming shortened V by 2 bases and J by 1 base, and 10 bases separated the two germline ends. Germline values: CDR1 SGDLS, CDR2 YYNGEE.

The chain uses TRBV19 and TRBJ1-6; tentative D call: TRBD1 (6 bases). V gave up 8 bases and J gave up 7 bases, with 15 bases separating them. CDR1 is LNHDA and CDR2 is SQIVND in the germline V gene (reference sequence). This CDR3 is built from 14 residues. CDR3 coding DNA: TGTGCCAGTGGATCTCCGGGGGCCAATTCACCCCTCCACTTT. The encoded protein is CASGSPGANSPLHF.

The CDR3 loop is CAIRIDDTENQPQHF. The DNA of the CDR3 is TGTGCCATCAGGATCGACGACACCGAAAATCAGCCCCAGCATTTT. V and J are TRBV10-3 and TRBJ1-5; D remains unclear. This CDR3 region has 15 residues. V was cut by 6 bases and J by 4 bases, with 16 bases left in between. Germline CDR1 ENHRY, CDR2 SYGVKD.

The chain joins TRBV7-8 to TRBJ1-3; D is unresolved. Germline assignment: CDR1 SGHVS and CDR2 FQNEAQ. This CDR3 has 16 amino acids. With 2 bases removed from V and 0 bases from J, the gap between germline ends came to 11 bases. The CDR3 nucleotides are TGTGCCAGCAGCTTATTGGAGGAGAGCTCTGGAAACACCATATATTTT. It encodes CASSLLEESSGNTIYF.

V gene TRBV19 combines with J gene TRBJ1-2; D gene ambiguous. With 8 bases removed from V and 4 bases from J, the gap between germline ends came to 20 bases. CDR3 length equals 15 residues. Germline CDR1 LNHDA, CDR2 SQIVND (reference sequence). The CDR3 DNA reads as TGTGCCAGTGCCCTCCCCCGGGCCGATGTCTATGGCTACACCTTC. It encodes CASALPRADVYGYTF.

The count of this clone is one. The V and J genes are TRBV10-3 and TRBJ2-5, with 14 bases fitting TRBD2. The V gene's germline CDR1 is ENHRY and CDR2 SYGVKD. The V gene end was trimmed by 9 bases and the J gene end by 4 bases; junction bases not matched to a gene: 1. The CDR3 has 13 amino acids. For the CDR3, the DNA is TGTGCCATTGGACTAGCGGGAGGAGAGACCCAGTACTTC. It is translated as CAIGLAGGETQYF.

The CDR3 spells CASSSGPYTGELFF. For the CDR3, the DNA is TGTGCCAGCAGTTCGGGACCGTACACCGGGGAGCTGTTTTTT. This sequence joins TRBV27 and TRBJ2-2; D might be TRBD1 or TRBD2, each matching 5 bases. V lost 4 bases to trimming and J lost 3 bases, with 9 bases between them. This CDR3 region has 14 residues. Germline loops: CDR1 MNHEY, CDR2 SMNVEV (reference sequence).

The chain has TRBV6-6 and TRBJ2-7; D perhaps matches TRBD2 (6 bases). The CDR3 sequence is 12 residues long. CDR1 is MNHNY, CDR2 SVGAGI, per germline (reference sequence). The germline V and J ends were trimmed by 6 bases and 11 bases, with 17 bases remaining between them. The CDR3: CASRTGKGGEYF. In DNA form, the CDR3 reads TGTGCCAGCAGGACCGGGAAGGGCGGGGAGTACTTC.